One TCR beta chain is described in this entry. The donors, trial participants, received nivolumab, ipilimumab, aspirin, low-dose cyclophosphamide and low-dose radiotherapy. The patients who were eligible all carried advanced solid tumors that lacked tumor-infiltrating lymphocytes, meaning the tumors were TIL-negative. TRAV- and TRBV-specific primers were used for first-strand cDNA, which covered alpha and beta chains. For amplifying TCRs, the PCR ran for about 22 cycles with Phusion, which was used together with a constant-region primer and the adapter on the V primers. Amplifying the isolated mRNA was done by in vitro transcription. TCRdb ran MiXCR on the reads and lists one entry per CDR3 protein. The sample contains around 18,000 distinct CDR3 sequences, around two thirds of which appear only once. The entry originates in a study of low-dose radiotherapy and immunotherapy resistance in tumors. Across the whole study: Over 26 weeks, cohort 2 got 1 Gy every two weeks, reaching 13 Gy.

The CDR3 is made up of 15 amino acids. Germline V CDR1 and CDR2: LGHNA, YNFKEQ. V lost 6 bases and J lost 4, with 17 bases in between. This receptor was taken from a human donor with advanced metastatic prostate, ovarian, gallbladder or colorectal cancer (not recorded which). This table probably holds off-target reads from a library built for another chain. V usage is TRBV4-2 and J usage is TRBJ2-3; D may match TRBD1 or TRBD2 (5 bases each). The CDR3 nucleotides are TGTGCCAGCAGAGACGGGACCCCCGAAGCAGATACGCAGTATTTT. Amino acids: CASRDGTPEADTQYF.